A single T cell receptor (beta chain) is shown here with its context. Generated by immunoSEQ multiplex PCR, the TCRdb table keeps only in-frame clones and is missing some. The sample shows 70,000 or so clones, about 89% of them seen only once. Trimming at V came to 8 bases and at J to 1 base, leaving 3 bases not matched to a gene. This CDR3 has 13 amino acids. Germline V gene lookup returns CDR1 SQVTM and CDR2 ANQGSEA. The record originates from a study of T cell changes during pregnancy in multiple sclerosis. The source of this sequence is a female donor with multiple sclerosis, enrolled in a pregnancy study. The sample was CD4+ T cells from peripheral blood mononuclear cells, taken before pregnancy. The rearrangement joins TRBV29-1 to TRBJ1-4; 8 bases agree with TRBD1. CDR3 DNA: TGCAGCATAACAGGGGGAACTAATGAAAAACTGTTTTTT. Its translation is CSITGGTNEKLFF. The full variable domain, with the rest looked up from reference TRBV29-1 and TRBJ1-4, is SAVISQKPSRDICQRGTSLTIQCQVDSQVTMMFWYRQQPGQSLTLIATANQGSEATYESGFVIDKFPISRPNLTFSTLTVSNMSPEDSSIYLCSITGGTNEKLFFGSGTQLSVL.